What follows is one T cell receptor beta chain and its context. In the original processing: Counts of nucleated cells, estimated from reference gene primer amplification, were obtained. Using immunoSEQ multiplex PCR, the repertoire was profiled, and TCRdb retains in-frame clones only, with some absent. V and J calls plus clone size are reproduced from that table; the DNA served to infer D and trimming. The profile shows some 200,000 clones, about 85% of them singletons. These data come from a study of blood T cell repertoires in COVID-19. On the study more broadly: Both acute and convalescent COVID-19 samples were obtained from the United States, Italy and Spain. PBMCs, B-cell-depleted T cells, or T cells were the source of the cDNA or gDNA that made up the material.

Germline CDR1 and CDR2: MNHEY and SVGAGI. The CDR3 covers 15 residues. Unmatched junction bases numbered 8, after V lost 7 bases and J lost 0 bases. J is TRBJ1-1 and V is TRBV6-5; 7 positions match TRBD1. The TCR was taken from a woman under 30 who had recovered from COVID-19. What was sequenced was peripheral blood. CDR3 coding DNA: TGTGCCAGCATGGATCGGGACAGCTTGAACACTGAAGCTTTCTTT. Its translation is CASMDRDSLNTEAFF.